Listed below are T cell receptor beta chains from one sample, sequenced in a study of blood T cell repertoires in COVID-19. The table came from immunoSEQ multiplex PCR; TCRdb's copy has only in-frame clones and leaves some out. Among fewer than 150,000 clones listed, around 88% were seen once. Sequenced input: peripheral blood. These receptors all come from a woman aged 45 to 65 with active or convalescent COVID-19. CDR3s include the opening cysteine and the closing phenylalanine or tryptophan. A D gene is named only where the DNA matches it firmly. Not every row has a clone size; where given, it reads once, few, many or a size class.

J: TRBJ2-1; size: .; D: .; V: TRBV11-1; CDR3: CASSFRTGWGTNEQFF; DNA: TGTGCCAGCAGCTTTAGGACCGGGTGGGGCACCAATGAGCAGTTCTTC
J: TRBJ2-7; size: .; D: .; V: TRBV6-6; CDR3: CASRTIQSEQYF; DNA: TGTGCCAGCAGGACTATACAAAGCGAGCAGTACTTC
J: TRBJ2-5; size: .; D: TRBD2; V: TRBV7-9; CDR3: CASSLWSGMGQETQYF; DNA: TGTGCCAGCAGCTTATGGAGCGGGATGGGTCAAGAGACCCAGTACTTC
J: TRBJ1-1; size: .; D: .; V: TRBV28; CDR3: CASSLSPEGNTEAFF; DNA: TGTGCCAGCAGTTTAAGTCCGGAGGGAAACACTGAAGCTTTCTTT
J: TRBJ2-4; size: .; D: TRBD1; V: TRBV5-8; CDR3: CASSQRTGAKNIQYF; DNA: TGTGCCAGCAGCCAGAGGACAGGAGCCAAAAACATTCAGTACTTC
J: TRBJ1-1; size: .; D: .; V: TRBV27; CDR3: CASRKDSTHREAFF; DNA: TGTGCCAGCAGGAAAGACTCTACCCACCGTGAAGCTTTCTTT
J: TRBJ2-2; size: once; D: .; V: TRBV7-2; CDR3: CASSLAPGRGTGELFF; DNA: TGTGCCAGCAGCTTAGCTCCCGGGAGAGGCACCGGGGAGCTGTTTTTT
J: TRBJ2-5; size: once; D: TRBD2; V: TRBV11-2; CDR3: CASSLEGLAFPETQYF; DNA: TGTGCCAGCAGCTTAGAGGGACTAGCCTTTCCAGAGACCCAGTACTTC
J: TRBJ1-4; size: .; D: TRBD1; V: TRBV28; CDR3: CASSLTGGGEEKLFF; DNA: TGTGCCAGCAGTTTGACAGGGGGTGGGGAGGAAAAACTGTTTTTT
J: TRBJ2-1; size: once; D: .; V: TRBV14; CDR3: CASSPLSSAPHEQFF; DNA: TGTGCCAGCAGCCCGCTCTCGTCAGCGCCCCATGAGCAGTTCTTC
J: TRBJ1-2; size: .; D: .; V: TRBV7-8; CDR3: CASSLSSNYGYTF; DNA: TGTGCCAGCAGCCTCTCCTCTAACTATGGCTACACCTTC
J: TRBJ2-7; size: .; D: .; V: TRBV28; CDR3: CASSFERGTATSEQYF; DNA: TGTGCCAGCAGTTTTGAACGGGGGACAGCCACGTCCGAGCAGTACTTC
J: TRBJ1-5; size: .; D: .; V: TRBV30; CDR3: CAWSLEDNQPQHF; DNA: TGTGCCTGGAGTTTGGAGGACAATCAGCCCCAGCATTTT
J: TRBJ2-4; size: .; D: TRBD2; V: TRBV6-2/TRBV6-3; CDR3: CASSGTRGNIQYF; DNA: TGTGCCAGCAGTGGGACGCGGGGGAACATTCAGTACTTC
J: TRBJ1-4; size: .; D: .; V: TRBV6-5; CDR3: CASSYAGRREKLFF; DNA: TGTGCCAGCAGTTACGCGGGAAGGCGTGAAAAACTGTTTTTT
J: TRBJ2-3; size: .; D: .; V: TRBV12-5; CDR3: CASGPGLSHDTQYF; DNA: TGTGCTAGTGGCCCGGGACTGTCCCACGATACGCAGTATTTT
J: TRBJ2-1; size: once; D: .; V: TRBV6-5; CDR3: CASSLLAAAYNEQFF; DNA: TGTGCCAGCAGTCTACTAGCAGCAGCCTACAATGAGCAGTTCTTC
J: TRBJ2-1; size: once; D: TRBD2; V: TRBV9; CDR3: CASSGPGLAGVEQFF; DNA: TGTGCCAGCAGCGGACCGGGACTAGCGGGAGTCGAGCAGTTCTTC
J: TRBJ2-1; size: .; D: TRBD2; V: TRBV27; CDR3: CASSRGLAGGSSYNEQFF; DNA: TGTGCCAGCAGTAGGGGACTAGCGGGAGGGAGCTCCTACAATGAGCAGTTCTTC
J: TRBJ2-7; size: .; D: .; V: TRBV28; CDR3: CASSRREVPYEQYF; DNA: TGTGCCAGCAGTAGGAGGGAGGTCCCTTACGAGCAGTACTTC
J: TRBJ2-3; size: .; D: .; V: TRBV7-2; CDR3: CASSQDGDTQYF; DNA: TGTGCCAGCAGCCAAGACGGGGATACGCAGTATTTT
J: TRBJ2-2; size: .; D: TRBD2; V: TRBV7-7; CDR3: CASSVGGEGELFF; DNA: TGTGCTAGCAGCGTGGGAGGGGAAGGGGAGCTGTTTTTT
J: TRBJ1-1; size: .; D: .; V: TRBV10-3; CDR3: CAISETEPTEAFF; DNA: TGTGCCATCAGTGAGACAGAGCCCACTGAAGCTTTCTTT
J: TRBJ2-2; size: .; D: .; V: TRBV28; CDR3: CASTLQGYTGELFF; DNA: TGTGCCAGCACCCTACAGGGATACACCGGGGAGCTGTTTTTT
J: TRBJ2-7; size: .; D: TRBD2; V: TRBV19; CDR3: CASSISKERETHEQYF; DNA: TGTGCCAGTAGTATAAGTAAGGAGCGGGAGACCCACGAGCAGTACTTC
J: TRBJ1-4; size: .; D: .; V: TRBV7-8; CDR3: CASSKDGLGGKLFF; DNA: TGTGCCAGCAGCAAAGACGGACTGGGGGGAAAACTGTTTTTT
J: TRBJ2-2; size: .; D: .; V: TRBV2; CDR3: CASSEALLDFPTGELFF; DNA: TGTGCCAGCAGTGAAGCGCTTTTGGACTTTCCCACCGGGGAGCTGTTTTTT
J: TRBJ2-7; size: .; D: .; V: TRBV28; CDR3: CASSSGQTYEQYF; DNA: TGTGCCAGCAGTTCCGGACAGACCTACGAGCAGTACTTC
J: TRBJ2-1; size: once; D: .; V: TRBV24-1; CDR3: CAILDSSNNEQFF; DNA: TGTGCCATTTTGGACAGCTCGAACAATGAGCAGTTCTTC
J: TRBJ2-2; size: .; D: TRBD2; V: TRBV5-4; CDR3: CASRPSGSSLAGELFF; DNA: TGTGCCAGCAGACCTAGCGGGAGTTCTTTGGCCGGGGAGCTGTTTTTT
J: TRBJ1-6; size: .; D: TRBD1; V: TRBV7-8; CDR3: CASRANTGGPNSPLHF; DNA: TGTGCCAGCAGAGCAAATACAGGGGGACCCAATTCACCCCTCCACTTT
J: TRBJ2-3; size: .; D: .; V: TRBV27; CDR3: CASSLSWGGGDTQYF; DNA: TGTGCCAGCAGTTTAAGTTGGGGGGGCGGAGATACGCAGTATTTT
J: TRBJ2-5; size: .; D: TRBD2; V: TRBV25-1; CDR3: CASSSGGSETQYF; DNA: TGTGCCAGCAGTTCGGGGGGTTCGGAGACCCAGTACTTC
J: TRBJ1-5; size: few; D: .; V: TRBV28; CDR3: CASSHTRGNQPQHF; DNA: TGTGCCAGCAGCCACACCAGGGGCAATCAGCCCCAGCATTTT
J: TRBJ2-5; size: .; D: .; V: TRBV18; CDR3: CASSPRTEQETQYF; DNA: TGTGCCAGCTCACCAAGGACAGAGCAGGAGACCCAGTACTTC
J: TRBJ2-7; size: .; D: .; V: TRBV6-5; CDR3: CASSRSATYEQYF; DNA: TGTGCCAGCAGTAGGAGCGCGACCTACGAGCAGTACTTC
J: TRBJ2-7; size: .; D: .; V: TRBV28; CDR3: CASRSTGSYEQYF; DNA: TGTGCCAGCAGGTCGACAGGCTCCTACGAGCAGTACTTC
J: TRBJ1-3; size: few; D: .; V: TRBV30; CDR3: CAWRLRTAQGTIYF; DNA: TGTGCCTGGAGATTACGGACTGCCCAGGGGACCATATATTTT
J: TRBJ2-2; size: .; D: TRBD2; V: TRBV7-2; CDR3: CASSVLAGQNTGELFF; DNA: TGTGCCAGCAGCGTACTAGCGGGGCAGAACACCGGGGAGCTGTTTTTT
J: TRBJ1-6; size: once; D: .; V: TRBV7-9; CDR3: CASSLSRGGSPLHF; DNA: TGTGCCAGCAGCTTATCCAGGGGTGGTTCACCCCTCCACTTT
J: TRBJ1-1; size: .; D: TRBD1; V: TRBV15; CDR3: CATSPRPGTGNTEAFF; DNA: TGTGCCACCAGCCCTCGACCTGGGACAGGGAACACTGAAGCTTTCTTT
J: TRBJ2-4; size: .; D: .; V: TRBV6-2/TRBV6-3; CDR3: CASSYGGGIAKNIQYF; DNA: TGTGCCAGCAGTTACGGAGGCGGTATAGCCAAAAACATTCAGTACTTC
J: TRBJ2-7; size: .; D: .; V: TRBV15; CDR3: CATSRDYMYEQYF; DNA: TGTGCCACCAGCAGGGACTATATGTACGAGCAGTACTTC
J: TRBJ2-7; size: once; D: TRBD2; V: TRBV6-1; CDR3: CASSESAGVSYEQYF; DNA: TGTGCCAGCAGTGAGTCAGCGGGGGTATCCTACGAGCAGTACTTC
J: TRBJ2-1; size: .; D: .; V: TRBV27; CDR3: CASSLYPGVVYNEQFF; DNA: TGTGCCAGCAGTTTATATCCGGGAGTCGTCTACAATGAGCAGTTCTTC